The source of this T cell receptor beta chain is a study of T cells after yellow fever vaccination. At the level of the study: Fractions with few cells were prepared using SMART-Seq v4 Ultra Low Input.

TCRdb called the 5' RACE reads again in MiXCR, with one record for every CDR3 protein. This table holds tens of thousands of distinct CDR3 sequences, 5.2% found once. This clonotype was found many times. The CDR3 has 15 residues. Deletions cut 6 bases from V and 1 base from J, with 10 bases between. Looked up from germline, CDR1 is MNHNS and CDR2 is SASEGT. The clonotype comes from a young man who received the YFV17D yellow fever vaccine. Sample: PBMCs, either bulk or a sorted T-cell subset (CD4+, CD8+, memory, or dextramer-sorted; not recorded which), taken approximately 40 days after the first yellow fever vaccination. The V call is TRBV6-1, the J call TRBJ1-6; D remains ambiguous. The CDR3 loop reads CASSVGSSYNSPLHF. The CDR3 bases are TGTGCCAGCAGCGTTGGTTCTTCCTATAATTCACCCCTCCACTTT.